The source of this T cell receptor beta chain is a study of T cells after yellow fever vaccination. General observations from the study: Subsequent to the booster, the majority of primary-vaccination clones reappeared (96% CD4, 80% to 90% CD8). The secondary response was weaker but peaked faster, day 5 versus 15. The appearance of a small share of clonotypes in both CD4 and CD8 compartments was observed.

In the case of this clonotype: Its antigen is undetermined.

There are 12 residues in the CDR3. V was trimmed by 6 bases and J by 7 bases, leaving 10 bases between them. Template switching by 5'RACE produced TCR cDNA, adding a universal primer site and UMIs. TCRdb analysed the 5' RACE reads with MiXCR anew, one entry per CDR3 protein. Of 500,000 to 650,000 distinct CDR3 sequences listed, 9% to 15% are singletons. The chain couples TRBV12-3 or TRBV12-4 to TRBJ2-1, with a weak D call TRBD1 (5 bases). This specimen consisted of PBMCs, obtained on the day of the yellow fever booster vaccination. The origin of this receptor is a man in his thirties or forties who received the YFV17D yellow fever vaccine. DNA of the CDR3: TGTGCCAGCAGGCTAAAGGGGAATGAGCAGTTCTTC. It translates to CASRLKGNEQFF.